This is a list of T cell receptor beta chains from one sample in a study of regulatory T cells in long-lasting Graves disease. TCRdb passed the multiplex PCR reads through MiXCR, listing each CDR3 protein once. Of over 250,000 distinct CDR3 sequences in the sample, around 20% were seen once. Sequenced here: peripheral blood mononuclear cells (PBMCs), sampled when the disease was refractory, from a patient treated with antithyroid drugs. The receptors stem from a female donor with Graves disease. Each CDR3 is given with its conserved first and last residue. Fields, in order: D gene, J gene, V gene, CDR3 protein. The D gene is left open where the match is weak.

d_gene: -; j_gene: TRBJ1-4; v_gene: TRBV12-3/TRBV12-4; CDR3aa: CASSAHLHNEKLFF
d_gene: -; j_gene: TRBJ2-2; v_gene: TRBV7-9; CDR3aa: CASSLVSGVRTGELFF
d_gene: -; j_gene: TRBJ1-4; v_gene: TRBV29-1; CDR3aa: CSVQERGNEKLFF
d_gene: TRBD2; j_gene: TRBJ2-6; v_gene: TRBV6-2/TRBV6-3; CDR3aa: CATGTSRANVLTF
d_gene: -; j_gene: TRBJ1-1; v_gene: TRBV6-2/TRBV6-3; CDR3aa: CASSYTDSKTGAFF
d_gene: -; j_gene: TRBJ2-2; v_gene: TRBV9; CDR3aa: CASSVDSYTGELFF
d_gene: -; j_gene: TRBJ2-5; v_gene: TRBV20-1; CDR3aa: CSGRRTPQETQYF
d_gene: -; j_gene: TRBJ2-2; v_gene: TRBV27; CDR3aa: CASSFSRIDGELFF
d_gene: TRBD2; j_gene: TRBJ2-7; v_gene: TRBV20-1; CDR3aa: CSARDVVRAGPYEQYF
d_gene: TRBD2; j_gene: TRBJ2-5; v_gene: TRBV4-1; CDR3aa: CASSQGGGGETQYF
d_gene: -; j_gene: TRBJ1-1; v_gene: TRBV4-3; CDR3aa: CASSPDKRGPAFF
d_gene: TRBD1; j_gene: TRBJ1-5; v_gene: TRBV27; CDR3aa: CASRMPWTGGIQPQHF
d_gene: TRBD2; j_gene: TRBJ2-2; v_gene: TRBV3-1; CDR3aa: CASSQVPSGNTGELFF
d_gene: -; j_gene: TRBJ1-5; v_gene: TRBV28; CDR3aa: CASSLPGTGETNQPQHF
d_gene: -; j_gene: TRBJ1-5; v_gene: TRBV6-2/TRBV6-3; CDR3aa: CASKKWRENSNQPQHF
d_gene: -; j_gene: TRBJ2-7; v_gene: TRBV4-1; CDR3aa: CASSQDGVGAYEQYF
d_gene: -; j_gene: TRBJ2-7; v_gene: TRBV6-1; CDR3aa: CASRSWAGAYEQYF
d_gene: -; j_gene: TRBJ2-4; v_gene: TRBV5-1; CDR3aa: CASSLGSLEDIQYF
d_gene: TRBD2; j_gene: TRBJ2-3; v_gene: TRBV2; CDR3aa: CASRYRGRLAGEATDTQYF
d_gene: -; j_gene: TRBJ1-1; v_gene: TRBV7-2; CDR3aa: CASSLTSSIEAFF
d_gene: TRBD1; j_gene: TRBJ2-7; v_gene: TRBV7-6; CDR3aa: CASSPSETGKYEQYF
d_gene: -; j_gene: TRBJ1-1; v_gene: TRBV4-1; CDR3aa: CASSQAAGAMNTEAFF
d_gene: -; j_gene: TRBJ2-7; v_gene: TRBV7-2; CDR3aa: CASSLAYGGYEQYF
d_gene: TRBD1; j_gene: TRBJ1-1; v_gene: TRBV10-1; CDR3aa: CASSPQGSNTEAFF
d_gene: -; j_gene: TRBJ1-1; v_gene: TRBV2; CDR3aa: CASSERGLNTEAFF
d_gene: -; j_gene: TRBJ1-1; v_gene: TRBV12-3/TRBV12-4; CDR3aa: CASSLNRNTEAFF
d_gene: TRBD1; j_gene: TRBJ2-5; v_gene: TRBV3-1; CDR3aa: CASSPRTGDTETQYF
d_gene: TRBD1; j_gene: TRBJ1-2; v_gene: TRBV19; CDR3aa: CASMAGQPNYGYTF
d_gene: TRBD2; j_gene: TRBJ2-5; v_gene: TRBV29-1; CDR3aa: CSVRTSLETQYF
d_gene: -; j_gene: TRBJ1-6; v_gene: TRBV7-8; CDR3aa: CASSLDSGDNSPLHF
d_gene: TRBD1; j_gene: TRBJ2-7; v_gene: TRBV5-1; CDR3aa: CASSLFTGGSYEQYF
d_gene: TRBD1; j_gene: TRBJ2-5; v_gene: TRBV7-7; CDR3aa: CASSPGQGLETQYF
d_gene: -; j_gene: TRBJ2-7; v_gene: TRBV12-3/TRBV12-4; CDR3aa: CASSSVVGTYEQYF
d_gene: -; j_gene: TRBJ2-1; v_gene: TRBV2; CDR3aa: CASRGYESSYNEQFF
d_gene: -; j_gene: TRBJ1-1; v_gene: TRBV27; CDR3aa: CASGGNEAFF
d_gene: TRBD1; j_gene: TRBJ2-7; v_gene: TRBV10-3; CDR3aa: CATETRQGSYEQYF
d_gene: TRBD2; j_gene: TRBJ2-5; v_gene: TRBV6-5; CDR3aa: CASSFGTSGLQETQYF
d_gene: -; j_gene: TRBJ1-5; v_gene: TRBV2; CDR3aa: CASSEVRGSQPQHF
d_gene: -; j_gene: TRBJ2-7; v_gene: TRBV2; CDR3aa: CAGGQGAYEQYF
d_gene: -; j_gene: TRBJ1-3; v_gene: TRBV6-1; CDR3aa: CASGTFGNTIYF
d_gene: TRBD1; j_gene: TRBJ1-1; v_gene: TRBV28; CDR3aa: CASSNYQTGNPEAFF
d_gene: -; j_gene: TRBJ1-2; v_gene: TRBV20-1; CDR3aa: CSAREQISYGYTF
d_gene: -; j_gene: TRBJ2-7; v_gene: TRBV7-9; CDR3aa: CASSFTYEQYF
d_gene: -; j_gene: TRBJ1-5; v_gene: TRBV5-1; CDR3aa: CASSLGPNEYSNQPQHF
d_gene: TRBD2; j_gene: TRBJ2-2; v_gene: TRBV11-2; CDR3aa: CASSLSRGTSGNLGELFF
d_gene: -; j_gene: TRBJ1-4; v_gene: TRBV18; CDR3aa: CASSPRLGAPTINEKLFF
d_gene: TRBD1; j_gene: TRBJ1-1; v_gene: TRBV28; CDR3aa: CASSKGQGGTEAFF
d_gene: TRBD2; j_gene: TRBJ2-6; v_gene: TRBV28; CDR3aa: CASSSGGGSGANVLTF
d_gene: -; j_gene: TRBJ1-4; v_gene: TRBV7-8; CDR3aa: CASSLALSGEKLFF
d_gene: TRBD2; j_gene: TRBJ2-4; v_gene: TRBV20-1; CDR3aa: CSARDGLAGVRNIQYF
d_gene: TRBD2; j_gene: TRBJ2-7; v_gene: TRBV20-1; CDR3aa: CSAREVAGGLYEQYF
d_gene: TRBD1; j_gene: TRBJ2-7; v_gene: TRBV6-5; CDR3aa: CASSSPGQGGGEQYF
d_gene: -; j_gene: TRBJ1-1; v_gene: TRBV20-1; CDR3aa: CSVERTVAKGTEAFF
d_gene: -; j_gene: TRBJ1-1; v_gene: TRBV3-1; CDR3aa: CASSLSLGGYAFF
d_gene: TRBD1; j_gene: TRBJ2-7; v_gene: TRBV10-1; CDR3aa: CASSYGRGSHEQYF
d_gene: TRBD1; j_gene: TRBJ1-4; v_gene: TRBV7-9; CDR3aa: CASSFFPGTGGITNEKLFF
d_gene: -; j_gene: TRBJ2-2; v_gene: TRBV6-2/TRBV6-3; CDR3aa: CASSYSSARVRGPGELFF
d_gene: -; j_gene: TRBJ1-2; v_gene: TRBV6-2/TRBV6-3; CDR3aa: CASSYFGGRNGGYTF
d_gene: TRBD2; j_gene: TRBJ2-3; v_gene: TRBV11-2; CDR3aa: CASSLAVAGGTDTQYF
d_gene: TRBD2; j_gene: TRBJ2-2; v_gene: TRBV6-1; CDR3aa: CASKREVGELFF